This TCR beta chain derives from a study of blood T cell repertoires in COVID-19. Study details: Italy, Spain and the United States were the sources of the convalescent and acute COVID-19 samples.

In the original analysis: Amplification of reference gene primers provided the estimated nucleated cell counts. Produced via immunoSEQ multiplex PCR; TCRdb's table is partial and in-frame only. Clone size and V and J calls were adopted from that table, with D and trimming inferred from the DNA. The sample lists over 120,000 clones, 60% to 80% occurring once. V shed 5 bases and J shed 6 bases, with 14 bases lying between them. The CDR3 length is 14 residues. Germline CDR1 reads MDHEN; CDR2 reads SYDVKM. Across about 22 US areas, participants ranged in age from about 18 to 90 years. Self-reported history from a screening survey and questionnaire set each donor's cohort.

The chain couples TRBV28 to TRBJ1-5; D not resolved. The TCR comes from a woman in her forties or fifties who had recovered from COVID-19. Source material: PBMCs or T cells enriched from blood (not recorded which). This chain's CDR3 is CASSRMEVRQPQHF. CDR3 bases: TGTGCCAGCAGTCGAATGGAGGTGCGTCAGCCCCAGCATTTT.